The rows below give T cell receptor beta chains drawn from one sample of a study of CD4+ T cells in melanoma. Sequenced by immunoSEQ multiplex PCR; TCRdb stores in-frame clones only, minus some. The data show about 21,000 clones, around 80% seen once. These receptors were taken from a human donor with melanoma. Each CDR3 is given with its conserved first and last residue. A D gene is named only where the DNA matches it firmly. Clone size is stated in some rows and not others, as once, few, many or a class when expanded.

V gene	J gene	D gene	CDR3 length	clone size	CDR3 protein	CDR3 DNA
TRBV6-5	TRBJ1-5	.	14	.	CASSITPGNQPQHF	TGTGCCAGCAGTATTACACCGGGGAATCAGCCCCAGCATTTT
TRBV13	TRBJ2-3	TRBD2	16	.	CASSASSGGSTDTQYF	TGTGCCAGCAGCGCCTCTAGCGGGGGAAGCACAGATACGCAGTATTTT
TRBV6-6	TRBJ2-1	.	11	.	CAVRAYNEQFF	TGTGCCGTCCGGGCATACAATGAGCAGTTCTTC
TRBV30	TRBJ1-2	.	13	.	CAWSGRTAYGYTF	TGTGCCTGGAGTGGCCGAACCGCCTATGGCTACACCTTC
TRBV19	TRBJ1-6	.	13	.	CATTRAWNSPLHF	TGTGCCACCACGCGGGCCTGGAATTCACCCCTCCACTTT
TRBV29-1	TRBJ2-1	TRBD1	14	once	CSVTTGVPYNEQFF	TGCAGCGTTACCACAGGGGTACCCTACAATGAGCAGTTCTTC
TRBV30	TRBJ1-1	.	12	.	CAWREGNTEAFF	TGTGCCTGGAGAGAGGGCAACACTGAAGCTTTCTTT
TRBV11-2	TRBJ1-6	TRBD1	16	.	CASRVANQGASSPLHF	TGTGCCAGCAGAGTAGCCAACCAGGGGGCAAGCTCACCCCTCCACTTT
TRBV6-1	TRBJ2-2	TRBD2	20	.	CASSAAPGKTSGGAAGELFF	TGTGCCAGCAGTGCCGCTCCGGGGAAGACTAGCGGGGGGGCAGCCGGGGAGCTGTTTTTT
TRBV30	TRBJ1-3	.	13	.	CAWSYKSGNTIYF	TGTGCCTGGAGTTATAAGTCTGGAAACACCATATATTTT
TRBV19	TRBJ1-6	TRBD1	18	.	CASSPLRDRGWGNSPLHF	TGTGCCAGTAGTCCCCTCCGGGACAGGGGTTGGGGTAATTCACCCCTCCACTTT
TRBV2	TRBJ2-7	TRBD1	15	.	CASRKFRDSSYEQYF	TGTGCCAGCAGGAAGTTCCGGGACAGCTCCTACGAGCAGTACTTC
TRBV4-2	TRBJ1-1	.	16	.	CASSQDGAIRNTEAFF	TGTGCCAGCAGCCAAGACGGGGCGATTCGAAACACTGAAGCTTTCTTT